Here is one T cell receptor beta chain with its context. Its matching antigen is unknown. These data belong to a study of PD-1 blockade in classical Hodgkin lymphoma. TCRdb's table, derived via immunoSEQ multiplex PCR, lists solely in-frame clones and lacks some. The repertoire holds fewer than 15,000 clones, about 79% seen once, with 0.75% to 0.95% in the top ten. Looked up from germline, CDR1 is SQVTM and CDR2 is ANQGSEA. The germline V and J ends were trimmed by 7 bases and 7 bases, with 16 bases remaining between them. The CDR3 loop spans 12 amino acids. Time point of the sample: cycle 4 day 1 (C4D1), after less than seven weeks of nivolumab. Each and every patient relapsed after autologous stem cell transplantation, and patients got differing brentuximab vedotin exposure. The authors purified CD4+ T cells from thawed PBMCs by magnetic negative selection. Complete response, partial response or progressive disease was each patient's best response.

Study-wide results and limits: Relative to healthy donors, newly diagnosed patients reportedly had lower baseline TCR diversity, which was reported as lower still in relapsed/refractory patients.

The sequences come from CD4+ T cells from blood, collected before the fourth cycle of nivolumab. This chain uses TRBV29-1 with TRBJ1-1, with D perhaps matching TRBD1 (5 bases). This TCR was sampled from a human donor with classical Hodgkin lymphoma. The CDR3 loop reads CSAQRSGGEAFF. In DNA form, the CDR3 reads TGCAGCGCCCAGAGATCCGGGGGTGAAGCTTTCTTT.